This TCR beta chain was profiled in a study of shared clonotypes between healthy human individuals. At the level of the study: Every donor yielded three CD4 naive, three CD4 memory, two CD8 naive and one CD8 memory plate. General study points: Donor clonotype sharing was expected to depend on sequencing depth.

CDR1 is SGHNT and CDR2 is YENEEA in the germline V gene. The V segment lost 8 bases and the J segment 6 bases; nucleotides outside the gene matches: 3. The CDR3 spans 11 residues. This clone was seen at least ten times. Its antigen is unknown. Here immunoSEQ multiplex PCR was the method, and the copy in TCRdb shows in-frame clones only, minus some. Among about 320,000 clones listed, around 87% were seen once. The sample consisted of memory CD8+ T cells sorted from blood. This sample's subset: CD45RO+ cells pooled with CCR7-negative TemRA cells. The rearrangement uses TRBV11-3 and TRBJ2-7; 8 bases line up with TRBD1. This clonotype was sampled from a man aged 18 to 29 in good health. The CDR3 region is CASGQGSEQYF. The CDR3 bases are TGTGCCAGCGGACAGGGTTCCGAGCAGTACTTC.